The entry that follows covers one T cell receptor beta chain sequence. The entry originates in a study of blood T cell repertoires in COVID-19. Study overall: T cells, B-cell-depleted T cells, or PBMCs provided the cDNA or gDNA that served as material.

Generated by immunoSEQ multiplex PCR, the TCRdb table keeps only in-frame clones and is missing some. The table shows about 160,000 clones, with about 90% occurring only once. There are 15 residues in the CDR3. V was pared by 3 bases and J by 3 bases, with 14 bases between. Per the germline V gene, CDR1 is LNHNV and CDR2 is YYDKDF (reference sequence). The specimen was peripheral blood. The chain is built from TRBV15 and TRBJ2-5, with D possibly matching TRBD2 (5 bases). The sequence was collected from a man aged 25 to 45 with COVID-19, enrolled during active disease. CDR3 nucleotide sequence: TGTGCCACCAGCAGGTCGACCGGGATAGAAGAGACCCAGTACTTC. This translates into CATSRSTGIEETQYF.